One sample yielded the 14 T cell receptor beta chains listed below, sequenced in a study of beta chain features in type 1 diabetes. General study points: Type 1 diabetes patients had TCRB CDR3s that were shorter (moderately but significantly so) in all four CD4+ subsets.

No antigen has been identified for these receptors. The study reverse transcribed the entire isolated RNA, so it sequenced expressed TCRB transcripts. Sequencing used immunoSEQ multiplex PCR; TCRdb keeps in-frame clones, though not all of them. This table has 680,000 or so clones, roughly 13% appearing once. Sequenced material: naive CD4+ T cells from blood. The receptors stem from a man between 18 and 29 years old with type 1 diabetes.

The sample holds a few counts of this clone. The J gene is TRBJ2-7, the V gene TRBV30; 8 bases align to TRBD1. The V gene's germline CDR1 is GTSNPN and CDR2 SVGIG (reference sequence). With 3 bases clipped from V and 1 base from J, the junction kept 14 bases outside the gene matches. The CDR3 consists of 17 residues. The CDR3 sequence: CAWSGPFDRGLSYEQYF. The CDR3 coding sequence is TGTGCCTGGAGCGGGCCCTTCGACAGGGGTCTTTCCTACGAGCAGTACTTC.

This clone was observed a few times. This chain links TRBV29-1 with TRBJ1-2; D is ambiguous. Per germline, CDR1 SQVTM and CDR2 ANQGSEA. The CDR3 is 12 residues long. Trimming shortened V by 1 base and J by 5 bases, and 8 bases separated the two germline ends. The CDR3 DNA reads TGCAGCGTTGAAGGGGGTTCATATGGCTACACCTTC. Its translation is CSVEGGSYGYTF.

This clone occurred a few times. This chain links TRBV19 with TRBJ2-3, with no clear D. The germline V gene encodes CDR1 LNHDA and CDR2 SQIVND (reference sequence). This CDR3 has 13 residues. V lost 8 bases and J 3 bases, leaving 12 bases between the germline ends. CDR3 nucleotides: TGTGCCAGTTACGGCCATGGGACAGATACGCAGTATTTT. This gives the protein CASYGHGTDTQYF.

This chain links TRBV18 with TRBJ2-1; tentative D call: TRBD2 (6 bases). The CDR3 runs 14 residues. Between the trimmed V and J ends, which lost 6 bases and 6 bases, there was a span of 15 bases. CDR1 KGHSH and CDR2 LQKENI come from the germline V gene. CDR3 sequence: CASSRGGGANEQFF. DNA for the CDR3: TGTGCCAGCTCTCGGGGCGGCGGGGCCAATGAGCAGTTCTTC.

V usage is TRBV9 and J usage is TRBJ2-1; no clear D. Trimming removed 0 bases from V and 1 base from J, with 2 bases in between. Germline CDR1 reads SGDLS; CDR2 reads YYNGEE. The CDR3 extends over 13 amino acids. The CDR3 region is CASSVASYNEQFF. CDR3 coding DNA: TGTGCCAGCAGCGTAGCATCCTACAATGAGCAGTTCTTC.

There are a few counts of this clone. The gene calls are TRBV19 and TRBJ2-7; 8 nucleotides line up with TRBD1. The CDR3 has 15 amino acids. Germline V gene sequence: CDR1 LNHDA, CDR2 SQIVND (reference sequence). J lost 2 bases, V lost 5 bases, and 8 bases had no gene match. CDR3 protein: CASSLTGGPPYEQYF. The CDR3 DNA reads TGTGCCAGTAGTTTAACAGGGGGACCTCCCTACGAGCAGTACTTC.

Only a few counts were recorded for this clone. The rearrangement links TRBV5-1 to TRBJ2-3; 7 bases agree with TRBD2. V was clipped by 6 bases and J by 0 bases; unmatched bases: 10. The CDR3 length is 16 residues. Germline V CDR1 and CDR2: SGHRS, YFSETQ. CDR3 residues: CASTLEGSGSTDTQYF. In nucleotides, the CDR3 is TGCGCCAGCACCCTAGAGGGTAGCGGGAGCACAGATACGCAGTATTTT. The whole variable domain, remainder taken from reference TRBV5-1 and TRBJ2-3, is KAGVTQTPRYLIKTRGQQVTLSCSPISGHRSVSWYQQTPGQGLQFLFEYFSETQRNKGNFPGRFSGRQFSNSRSEMNVSTLELGDSALYLCASTLEGSGSTDTQYFGPGTRLTVL.

The chain is built from TRBV5-1 and TRBJ2-3, with unresolved D. The CDR3 spans 15 residues. CDR1 and CDR2 from the germline V gene are SGHRS and YFSETQ. V was clipped by 4 bases and J by 6 bases, with 18 bases between them. The CDR3 loop reads CASSPGATAGDTQYF. CDR3 nucleotide sequence: TGCGCCAGCAGCCCCGGAGCCACGGCTGGGGATACGCAGTATTTT.

The chain is built from TRBV28 and TRBJ1-3; D remains ambiguous. Looked up from germline, CDR1 is MDHEN and CDR2 is SYDVKM. The V end lost 2 bases, the J end lost 2 bases, and 7 bases lay between the germline ends. The CDR3 length is 14 residues. CDR3 region: CASSLRFAGNTIYF. DNA for the CDR3: TGTGCCAGCAGTTTAAGGTTCGCTGGAAACACCATATATTTT.

This chain joins TRBV28 and TRBJ2-1; TRBD1 matches at 7 bases. This CDR3 spans 14 amino acids. In germline, CDR1 is MDHEN, CDR2 SYDVKM. V lost 8 bases and J lost 6; bases outside the gene matches: 10. CDR3 sequence: CASGKQGIINEQFF. The CDR3 DNA is TGTGCCAGCGGAAAACAGGGGATAATCAATGAGCAGTTCTTC.

The chain joins TRBV6-1 to TRBJ1-5; 9 bases fit TRBD1. Losses at the gene ends were 3 bases for V and 7 bases for J; bases not matched to a gene: 4. The CDR3 runs 14 residues. CDR1 is MNHNS, CDR2 SASEGT, per germline. The CDR3 DNA is TGTGCCAGCAGTGAGGGACAGGGTTACCAGCCCCAGCATTTT. Amino acids: CASSEGQGYQPQHF.

This chain uses TRBV6-6 with TRBJ1-5, with TRBD1 matching over 8 bases. Germline CDR1 is MNHNY and CDR2 is SVGAGI (reference sequence). CDR3 length: 13 amino acids. The V gene end was trimmed by 10 bases and the J gene end by 6 bases; junction bases not matched to a gene: 8. The CDR3 DNA reads TGTGCCATCCGTAGGACAGGGAGTCAGCCCCAGCATTTT. The encoded protein is CAIRRTGSQPQHF.

For this clone: This specimen includes other DNA sequences encoding the same CDR3. The chain carries TRBV5-1 and TRBJ2-3; 10 bases are a match to TRBD1. The V gene's germline CDR1 is SGHRS and CDR2 YFSETQ. With V trimmed by 2 bases and J by 5 bases, 2 bases remained unmatched. This CDR3 region has 14 residues. This CDR3 is CASSFGQGGDTQYF. The CDR3, as DNA: TGCGCCAGCAGCTTCGGACAGGGGGGAGATACGCAGTATTTT. Filled out from reference TRBV5-1 and TRBJ2-3, the complete variable domain reads KAGVTQTPRYLIKTRGQQVTLSCSPISGHRSVSWYQQTPGQGLQFLFEYFSETQRNKGNFPGRFSGRQFSNSRSEMNVSTLELGDSALYLCASSFGQGGDTQYFGPGTRLTVL.

This clone was seen only a few times. This chain joins TRBV29-1 and TRBJ1-1; D unclear. Germline V gene data show CDR1 as SQVTM and CDR2 as ANQGSEA. This CDR3 is 13 amino acids long. Trimming took 4 bases from V and 1 from J, leaving 10 bases between them. The CDR3 spells CSVGETGNTEAFF. The CDR3 DNA sequence: TGCAGCGTTGGCGAGACGGGGAACACTGAAGCTTTCTTT. Combining the CDR3 with reference TRBV29-1 and TRBJ1-1 gives the whole variable domain SAVISQKPSRDICQRGTSLTIQCQVDSQVTMMFWYRQQPGQSLTLIATANQGSEATYESGFVIDKFPISRPNLTFSTLTVSNMSPEDSSIYLCSVGETGNTEAFFGQGTRLTVV.